The 16 T cell receptor beta chains presented below share a single source sample, sequenced in a study of cytotoxic CD8 clonotypes in ibrutinib-treated CLL. Profiling relied on immunoSEQ multiplex PCR, and the TCRdb table lists in-frame clones only, not all of them. The sample includes 150,000 to 200,000 clones, roughly 90% of them seen just once. Source: PBMCs, taken at disease progression, from a patient treated with ibrutinib. These receptors were obtained from a human donor with chronic lymphocytic leukemia.

The chain carries TRBV6-5 and TRBJ1-1, with D possibly being TRBD1 (5 bases). This CDR3 has 15 residues. CDR1 MNHEY and CDR2 SVGAGI come from the germline V gene. V dropped 0 bases and J dropped 1 base, with 9 bases sitting between them. The CDR3 protein is CASSYSAGRNTEAFF. The CDR3 nucleotides are TGTGCCAGCAGTTACTCGGCGGGACGGAACACTGAAGCTTTCTTT.

This clone was observed a handful of times. At the DNA level, this CDR3 is encoded by other sequences in the same sample as well. The chain uses TRBV6-5 and TRBJ1-1; TRBD1 might be the D (5 bases). This CDR3 region has 13 residues. The V end was cut by 5 bases, the J end by 0 bases, with 7 bases between. The germline V gene has CDR1 MNHEY and CDR2 SVGAGI. The CDR3 reads CASSTTVNTEAFF. The CDR3 nucleotides read TGTGCCAGCAGTACGACAGTGAACACTGAAGCTTTCTTT.

The chain couples TRBV27 to TRBJ1-1; D ambiguous. Trimming took 2 bases from V and 8 from J, leaving 12 bases between them. This CDR3 spans 13 amino acids. Looked up from germline, CDR1 is MNHEY and CDR2 is SMNVEV (reference sequence). The chain's CDR3 is CASSLRSYSEAFF. DNA of the CDR3: TGTGCCAGCAGTTTAAGGTCCTACTCAGAAGCTTTCTTT.

V usage is TRBV27 and J usage is TRBJ1-2; TRBD1 matches at 9 bases. Germline V gene lookup returns CDR1 MNHEY and CDR2 SMNVEV (reference sequence). The CDR3 contains 15 residues. With V trimmed by 4 bases and J by 5 bases, 8 bases remained unmatched. CDR3 in DNA: TGTGCCAGCAGTTCGACCCGGGACAGGGTTTATGGCTACACCTTC. Translated: CASSSTRDRVYGYTF.

The J gene is TRBJ2-7, the V gene TRBV4-1; the D is unclear. Germline V CDR1 and CDR2: MGHRA, YSYEKL. There are 16 residues in the CDR3. V was trimmed by 1 base and J by 0 bases, leaving 13 bases between them. The CDR3 loop reads CASSQATSLSSYEQYF. CDR3 nucleotides: TGCGCCAGCAGCCAAGCTACCTCCTTAAGCTCCTACGAGCAGTACTTC.

The genes are TRBV11-2 and TRBJ2-7; D gene ambiguous. There are 15 residues in the CDR3. The V end was cut by 2 bases, the J end by 1 base, with 12 bases between. The germline CDR1 and CDR2 sequences are SGHAT and FQNNGV. CDR3 sequence: CASSLTVRDSYEQYF. In DNA, the CDR3 is TGTGCCAGCAGCTTAACCGTAAGGGATTCCTACGAGCAGTACTTC.

This clone was recorded only once. In DNA form, the CDR3 reads TGCGCCAGCAGAGCCTCTGAAGCGGGACAGAATGAGCAGTTCTTC. Protein: CASRASEAGQNEQFF. V gene TRBV10-1 combines with J gene TRBJ2-1; the D gene could be TRBD1 or TRBD2 (7 bases each). The CDR3 has 15 residues. Trimming pared 6 bases from V and 7 bases from J, leaving 19 bases between. The V gene's germline CDR1 is WNHNN and CDR2 SYGVQD (reference sequence).

J is TRBJ2-2 and V is TRBV5-1; TRBD2 matches 9 bases. This CDR3 region has 17 residues. Per germline, CDR1 SGHRS and CDR2 YFSETQ. Germline trimming cut 1 base from V and 7 bases from J; bases unmatched to any gene: 11. The CDR3, as DNA: TGCGCCAGCAGCTTGTCTTCCCCTAGCGGGAAGGGCGGGGAGCTGTTTTTT. Its protein product is CASSLSSPSGKGGELFF.

The chain is built from TRBV7-3 and TRBJ2-1; 7 positions match TRBD2. The V and J ends lost 6 bases and 7 bases, in that order; junction bases with no gene match: 15. The CDR3 is 16 amino acids. Per germline, CDR1 SGHTA and CDR2 FQGTGA. The CDR3 DNA follows: TGTGCCAGCAGTGTTAGAGGTGGCGGGAGTCGAAATGAGCAGTTCTTC. Protein: CASSVRGGGSRNEQFF.

The rearrangement joins TRBV5-6 to TRBJ2-3; 7 nucleotides match TRBD2. J was trimmed by 3 bases and V by 6 bases; bases with no gene match: 16. The V gene's germline CDR1 is SGHDT and CDR2 YYEEEE. The CDR3 runs to 17 residues. The CDR3 DNA follows: TGTGCCAGCACCTCCGTAGATGCGACTAGCCGAACAGATACGCAGTATTTT. Translating it yields CASTSVDATSRTDTQYF.

The rearrangement uses TRBV4-2 and TRBJ1-1; TRBD1 might be the D (5 bases). Germline CDR1 is LGHNA and CDR2 is YNFKEQ. The CDR3 has 15 residues. V was trimmed by 0 bases and J by 5 bases, leaving 13 bases between them. DNA of the CDR3: TGTGCCAGCAGCCAAGAGGTGGGGGTTAGTACTGAAGCTTTCTTT. This gives the protein CASSQEVGVSTEAFF.

The CDR3 DNA reads as TGTGCCAGCTCACCTCAAACAGGGGGCGAGGAAGAGACCCAGTACTTC. This translates into CASSPQTGGEEETQYF. This chain joins TRBV18 and TRBJ2-5, with 9 bases identical to TRBD1. Germline CDR1 is KGHSH and CDR2 is LQKENI. The CDR3 is made up of 16 amino acids. Unmatched junction bases numbered 8, after V lost 3 bases and J lost 3 bases.

The chain joins TRBV6-5 to TRBJ2-5, with D perhaps matching TRBD1 (6 bases). CDR3 length equals 13 residues. Germline CDR1 reads MNHEY; CDR2 reads SVGAGI. Trimming shortened V by 6 bases and J by 4 bases, and 12 bases separated the two germline ends. The CDR3 spells CASSLDRRETQYF. Here the CDR3 DNA reads TGTGCCAGCAGCCTAGACAGGCGAGAGACCCAGTACTTC.

The genes are TRBV5-1 and TRBJ2-7; the D call may be TRBD1 or TRBD2 (6 bases each). V was clipped by 0 bases and J by 1 base, with 17 bases between them. The CDR3 is 17 residues long. Germline CDR1 SGHRS, CDR2 YFSETQ. DNA of the CDR3: TGCGCCAGCAGCTTGGGGTGGGGGGACACGAGGTCCTACGAGCAGTACTTC. Translating it yields CASSLGWGDTRSYEQYF.

This clone is a singleton in its sample. The J gene is TRBJ2-1, the V gene TRBV4-2, with 9 bases identical to TRBD1. V gave up 4 bases and J gave up 7 bases; unmatched junction bases: 8. Germline CDR1 LGHNA, CDR2 YNFKEQ. The CDR3 is 15 amino acids. The CDR3, as DNA: TGTGCCAGCAGCCCCGGGACAGGGCCTGCAAATGAGCAGTTCTTC. Its protein is CASSPGTGPANEQFF.

The chain combines TRBV6-7 with TRBJ2-7; 10 bases match TRBD2. TRBV6-7 is recorded as an ORF, its role being uncertain. Losses at the gene ends were 3 bases for V and 0 bases for J; bases not matched to a gene: 5. CDR3 length equals 16 residues. The chain's CDR3 is CASSYLTSGDSYEQYF. CDR3 bases: TGTGCCAGCAGTTATTTAACTAGCGGGGACTCCTACGAGCAGTACTTC.